These 15 T cell receptor beta chains originate from one sample sequenced in a study of lymphopenia after photon versus proton radiotherapy. TCRdb's copy holds only in-frame clones and misses some; the assay was immunoSEQ multiplex PCR. This table holds more than 15,000 clones, almost 85% found once. The input for sequencing was peripheral blood, taken from a patient treated with photon-based radiotherapy. These receptors all come from a woman in her fifties or sixties with pancreatic cancer.

The genes are TRBV18 and TRBJ1-3; D is ambiguous. Trimming pared 1 base from V and 0 bases from J, leaving 7 bases between. CDR3 length equals 15 residues. Germline CDR1 KGHSH, CDR2 LQKENI. The CDR3 nucleotides read TGTGCCAGCTCACCACAAGGAATCTCTGGAAACACCATATATTTT. This encodes CASSPQGISGNTIYF.

The chain links TRBV10-2 to TRBJ2-1; TRBD1 matches at 9 bases. The CDR3 is 14 residues long. From germline, CDR1 is WSHSY and CDR2 SAAADI. The V gene end was trimmed by 6 bases and the J gene end by 3 bases; junction bases not matched to a gene: 3. This CDR3 is CASRGTGSYNEQFF. The CDR3 DNA reads as TGCGCCAGCAGGGGGACAGGGAGCTACAATGAGCAGTTCTTC.

The chain carries TRBV28 and TRBJ2-7; 7 nucleotides align to TRBD1. The CDR3 spans 16 residues. Germline-derived CDR1 and CDR2 are MDHEN and SYDVKM. The junction had 13 bases not matched to a gene; V was cut back by 5 bases and J by 3 bases. CDR3 nucleotides: TGTGCCAGCAGTGCATCGCTGGGGACAGCAGTCTACGAGCAGTACTTC. Protein sequence: CASSASLGTAVYEQYF.

This clone was detected only a few times. The chain has TRBV27 and TRBJ2-1; TRBD2 might be the D (6 bases). V gave up 5 bases and J gave up 9 bases, with 17 bases separating them. There are 14 residues in the CDR3. Germline CDR1 MNHEY, CDR2 SMNVEV (reference sequence). CDR3 DNA sequence: TGTGCCAGCAGTCTCGGGACTTCAGGAACTGAGCAGTTCTTC. Its translation is CASSLGTSGTEQFF.

This rearrangement joins TRBV14 to TRBJ2-1, with no clear D. The CDR3 is 11 residues long. In germline, CDR1 is SGHDN, CDR2 FVKESK. The V end lost 2 bases, the J end lost 12 bases, and 8 bases lay between the germline ends. CDR3 amino acids: CASSQTRRQFF. DNA for the CDR3: TGTGCCAGCAGCCAAACACGGAGGCAGTTCTTC.

V usage is TRBV29-1 and J usage is TRBJ2-1, with D maybe TRBD2 (6 bases). This CDR3 is built from 15 residues. CDR1 and CDR2 (germline): SQVTM, ANQGSEA. V was cut by 1 base and J by 0 bases, with 10 bases left in between. The CDR3 sequence: CSVEGDLASYNEQFF. In DNA, the CDR3 is TGCAGCGTTGAAGGGGACTTGGCCTCCTACAATGAGCAGTTCTTC.

In its sample, this clone ranks as medium-sized. The chain has TRBV6-6 and TRBJ1-4; 7 bases map to TRBD1. CDR3 size: 14 residues. Germline V CDR1 and CDR2: MNHNY, SVGAGI (reference sequence). V trimming: 6 bases; J trimming: 7 bases; junction bases outside the gene matches: 8. The CDR3 sequence is CASRERQGSEKLFF. CDR3 in DNA: TGTGCCAGCAGGGAACGACAGGGAAGTGAAAAACTGTTTTTT.

The chain employs TRBV13 and TRBJ1-3; no clear D. The CDR3 is 14 amino acids. Trimming took off 4 bases at V and 1 base at J, with 8 bases between the two ends. Germline V gene sequence: CDR1 PRHDT, CDR2 FYEKMQ (reference sequence). In DNA, the CDR3 is TGTGCCAGCAGCTCCCTACAGTCTGGAAACACCATATATTTT. Its protein is CASSSLQSGNTIYF.

With regard to this clone: Other nucleotide sequences in the sample specify the same CDR3. The genes are TRBV7-3 and TRBJ2-5; D might be TRBD2 (5 bases). The CDR3 contains 14 residues. Trimming took off 0 bases at V and 2 bases at J, with 7 bases between the two ends. The germline gives CDR1 SGHTA, CDR2 FQGTGA. CDR3 amino acids: CASSLTPGQETQYF. In DNA form, the CDR3 reads TGTGCCAGCAGCTTAACACCGGGACAAGAGACCCAGTACTTC.

This clone was seen only once. This chain links TRBV10-3 with TRBJ2-7; 10 positions agree with TRBD2. Trimming at V came to 4 bases and at J to 5 bases, leaving 8 bases not matched to a gene. Germline V gives CDR1 ENHRY, CDR2 SYGVKD. CDR3 length: 15 residues. The CDR3 nucleotides read TGTGCCATCAGTGGACGAGGCCTAGCGGGAGACGAGCAGTACTTC. Translating gives CAISGRGLAGDEQYF.

DNA of the CDR3: TGTGCCAGCAGCCAGGGGGGCGGGGATACGCAGTATTTT. Its translation is CASSQGGGDTQYF. The gene calls are TRBV7-8 and TRBJ2-3; the D gene is possibly TRBD1 (7 bases). From germline, CDR1 is SGHVS and CDR2 FQNEAQ. The CDR3 has 13 amino acids. The V gene lost 5 bases and the J gene lost 6 bases, with 12 bases spanning the gap. Based on the CDR3 plus reference TRBV7-8 and TRBJ2-3, the full variable domain is GAGVSQSPRYKVAKRGQDVALRCDPISGHVSLFWYQQALGQGPEFLTYFQNEAQLDKSGLPSDRFFAERPEGSVSTLKIQRTQQEDSAVYLCASSQGGGDTQYFGPGTRLTVL.

This chain connects TRBV9 to TRBJ2-1; TRBD1 is a possible D gene (6 bases). This CDR3 is built from 14 residues. The V and J ends lost 4 bases and 10 bases respectively, with 18 bases between them. Germline V gene data show CDR1 as SGDLS and CDR2 as YYNGEE. CDR3 DNA: TGTGCCAGCAGCCCCAGGACAGAAGCTTCCGAGCAGTTCTTC. It encodes CASSPRTEASEQFF.

This clone was counted between two and nine times. CDR3 in DNA: TGTGCCAGCAGCGTAGCTCGGGAGGACCCCGGGGAGCTGTTTTTT. Amino acid sequence: CASSVAREDPGELFF. The rearrangement links TRBV9 to TRBJ2-2; 7 nucleotides line up with TRBD2. CDR1 and CDR2 (germline): SGDLS, YYNGEE. V was clipped by 0 bases and J by 6 bases; unmatched bases: 5. The CDR3 has 15 amino acids.

The J gene is TRBJ2-3, the V gene TRBV9; unclear D gene. The V gene lost 4 bases and the J gene lost 9 bases, with 12 bases spanning the gap. Germline V lookup: CDR1 SGDLS, CDR2 YYNGEE. This CDR3 region has 12 residues. This CDR3 reads CASSTDRRTQYF. The CDR3 DNA is TGTGCCAGCAGCACGGACCGAAGGACGCAGTATTTT. Supplemented by reference TRBV9 and TRBJ2-3, the full variable domain reads DSGVTQTPKHLITATGQRVTLRCSPRSGDLSVYWYQQSLDQGLQFLIQYYNGEERAKGNILERFSAQQFPDLHSELNLSSLELGDSALYFCASSTDRRTQYFGPGTRLTVL.

This chain uses TRBV5-1 with TRBJ2-2; TRBD1 aligns across 9 bases. Germline V lookup: CDR1 SGHRS, CDR2 YFSETQ. The trim removed 3 bases at V and 9 bases at J, leaving 12 bases unmatched. This CDR3 has 16 residues. CDR3 in amino acids: CASSSTTGGKVWELFF. The CDR3 DNA follows: TGCGCCAGCAGCTCAACGACAGGGGGAAAGGTGTGGGAGCTGTTTTTT.